This TCR beta chain appears in the sequencing data of a study of lymphopenia after photon versus proton radiotherapy. TCRdb's table, derived via immunoSEQ multiplex PCR, lists solely in-frame clones and lacks some. The data hold approximately 170,000 clones, with less than 90% observed a single time. The CDR3 spans 15 residues. The germline V gene encodes CDR1 LNHDA and CDR2 SQIVND (reference sequence). The trim removed 4 bases at V and 5 bases at J, leaving 4 bases unmatched. This TCR came from a man between 50 and 59 years old with gastric cancer. This specimen was peripheral blood, taken from a patient treated with photon-based radiotherapy. The rearrangement joins TRBV19 to TRBJ2-1; the match to TRBD2 covers 11 bases. DNA for the CDR3: TGTGCCAGTAGTAGGGAGGGACTAGCGGACAATGAGCAGTTCTTC. The encoded protein is CASSREGLADNEQFF.